The present T cell receptor beta chain was sequenced within a study of cytomegalovirus exposure and HLA in healthy donors. In the case of this clone: Its target is unknown.

PCR employed 60 Vbeta and 13 Jbeta primers. Only in-frame clones appear in the TCRdb table, and some are missing; sequencing was by immunoSEQ multiplex PCR. The sample consists of over 60,000 clones, 65% to 85% of them appearing once. CDR1 and CDR2 (germline): MNHEY, SMNVEV (reference sequence). The CDR3 sequence is 12 residues long. V dropped 5 bases and J dropped 4 bases, with 6 bases sitting between them. Study outcomes and limitations: Later analysis demonstrated an association between a missense DCLRE1C variant and TCR beta V- and J-gene trimming. Most subjects had HLA-A and HLA-B alleles reportedly predicted accurately by TCR beta sequences.

The source of this sequence is a man between 65 and 79 years old in good health and CMV-seronegative. The sequencing input was PBMCs. The V gene is TRBV27, the J gene TRBJ1-5; D is ambiguous. The CDR3 is CASSPLNQPQHF. In DNA, the CDR3 is TGTGCCAGCAGTCCCCTGAATCAGCCCCAGCATTTT.